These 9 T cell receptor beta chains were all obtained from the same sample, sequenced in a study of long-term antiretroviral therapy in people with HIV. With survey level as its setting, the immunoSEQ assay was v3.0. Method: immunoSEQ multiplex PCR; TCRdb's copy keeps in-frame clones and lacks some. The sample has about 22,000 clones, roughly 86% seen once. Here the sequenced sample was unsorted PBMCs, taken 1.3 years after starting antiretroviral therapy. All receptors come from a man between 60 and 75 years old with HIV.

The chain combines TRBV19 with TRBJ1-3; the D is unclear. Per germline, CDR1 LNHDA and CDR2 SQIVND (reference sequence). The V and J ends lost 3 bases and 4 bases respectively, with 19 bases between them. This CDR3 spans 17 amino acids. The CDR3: CASSIGSGGMGGNTIYF. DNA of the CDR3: TGTGCCAGTAGTATCGGTTCCGGCGGAATGGGGGGAAACACCATATATTTT.

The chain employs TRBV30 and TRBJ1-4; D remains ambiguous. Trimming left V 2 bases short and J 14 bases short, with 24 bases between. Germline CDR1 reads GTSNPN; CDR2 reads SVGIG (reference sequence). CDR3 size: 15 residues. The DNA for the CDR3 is TGTGCCTGGAGTTCTCGGTCGATTCGAGGAGGTGGCCTGTTTTTT. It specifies CAWSSRSIRGGGLFF.

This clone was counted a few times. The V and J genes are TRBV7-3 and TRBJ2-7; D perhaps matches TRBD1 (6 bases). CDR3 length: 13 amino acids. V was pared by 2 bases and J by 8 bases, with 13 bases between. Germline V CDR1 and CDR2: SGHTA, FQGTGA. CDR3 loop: CASSLEQGSKQYF. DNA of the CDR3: TGTGCCAGCAGCTTAGAACAGGGCTCAAAGCAGTACTTC.

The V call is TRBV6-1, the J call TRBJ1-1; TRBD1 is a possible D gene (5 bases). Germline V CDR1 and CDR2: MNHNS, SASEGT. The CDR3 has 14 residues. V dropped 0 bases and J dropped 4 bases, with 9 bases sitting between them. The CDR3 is CASSEAWDGTEAFF. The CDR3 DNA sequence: TGTGCCAGCAGTGAAGCATGGGACGGCACTGAAGCTTTCTTT.

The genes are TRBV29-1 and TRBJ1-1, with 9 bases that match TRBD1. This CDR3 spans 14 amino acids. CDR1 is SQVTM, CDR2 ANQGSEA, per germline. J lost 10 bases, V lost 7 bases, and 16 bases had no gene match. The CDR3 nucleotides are TGCAGCGGCGCCGGGACAGGGTTATCTTTGAGAGCTTTCTTT. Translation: CSGAGTGLSLRAFF. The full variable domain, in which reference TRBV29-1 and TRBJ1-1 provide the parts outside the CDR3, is SAVISQKPSRDICQRGTSLTIQCQVDSQVTMMFWYRQQPGQSLTLIATANQGSEATYESGFVIDKFPISRPNLTFSTLTVSNMSPEDSSIYLCSGAGTGLSLRAFFGQGTRLTVV.

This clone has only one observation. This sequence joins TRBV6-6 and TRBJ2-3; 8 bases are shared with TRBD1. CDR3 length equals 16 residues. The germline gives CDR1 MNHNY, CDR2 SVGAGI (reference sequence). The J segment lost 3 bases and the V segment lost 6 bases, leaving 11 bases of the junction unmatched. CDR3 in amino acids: CASSRQGTPTTDTQYF. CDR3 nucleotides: TGTGCCAGCAGCCGACAGGGGACACCAACAACAGATACGCAGTATTTT.

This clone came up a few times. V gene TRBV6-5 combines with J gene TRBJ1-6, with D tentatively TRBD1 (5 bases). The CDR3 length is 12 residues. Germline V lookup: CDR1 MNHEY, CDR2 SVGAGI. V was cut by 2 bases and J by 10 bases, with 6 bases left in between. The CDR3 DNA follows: TGTGCCAGCAGTTACGGACACTCACCCCTCCACTTT. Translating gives CASSYGHSPLHF.

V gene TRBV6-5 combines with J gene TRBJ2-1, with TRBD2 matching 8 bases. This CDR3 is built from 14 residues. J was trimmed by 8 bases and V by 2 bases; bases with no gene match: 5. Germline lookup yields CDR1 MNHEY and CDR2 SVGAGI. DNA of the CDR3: TGTGCCAGCAGTTACCAAATGACTAGCGATGAGCAGTTCTTC. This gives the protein CASSYQMTSDEQFF.

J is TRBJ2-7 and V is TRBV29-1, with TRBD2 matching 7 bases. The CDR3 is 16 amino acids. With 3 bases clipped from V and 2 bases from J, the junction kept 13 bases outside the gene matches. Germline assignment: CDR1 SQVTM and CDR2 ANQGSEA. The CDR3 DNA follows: TGCAGCGTTGATGATCCGTCTGGCGGGAGTGCCTACGAGCAGTACTTC. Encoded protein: CSVDDPSGGSAYEQYF.